Listed below are T cell receptor beta chains from one sample, sequenced in a study of T cell repertoires in ileal Crohn's disease. Sequenced by immunoSEQ multiplex PCR; TCRdb stores in-frame clones only, minus some. The table records 13,000 to 15,000 clones, just under 80% of them present only once. Sequencing was done on a sample of ileal tissue. The receptor set was obtained from an adult with Crohn's disease. Both conserved end residues are part of each CDR3. D genes are given only for firm matches. The size of a clone is reported for some rows only, either as once, few or many, or as a class for expanded clones.

D gene	clone size	V gene	J gene	CDR3 protein
TRBD1	.	TRBV29-1	TRBJ1-1	CSVSQGATEAFF
TRBD1	few	TRBV30	TRBJ2-7	CAWNRGRLGSGEQYF
TRBD1	.	TRBV5-4	TRBJ2-5	CASSRTGGQETQYF
.	.	TRBV7-8	TRBJ2-7	CASSQNGRGPYEQYF
.	.	TRBV6-5	TRBJ1-2	CASSPFLSYGYTF
.	.	TRBV6-6	TRBJ1-2	CASSPGLRPKDYTF
TRBD1	.	TRBV5-6	TRBJ1-2	CASSQAGGYGYTF
TRBD2	.	TRBV7-2	TRBJ2-2	CASSLGAKRGGDTGELFF
.	.	TRBV5-1	TRBJ2-3	CASSLDRGGRTDTQYF
.	medium-sized	TRBV18	TRBJ1-2	CASSHREQNYGYTF
.	medium-sized	TRBV2	TRBJ1-3	CASSFVAGYTIYF
.	.	TRBV2	TRBJ2-3	CASRRSSTDTQYF
.	once	TRBV4-1	TRBJ1-2	CASSQDNFYGYTF
.	.	TRBV11-2	TRBJ2-7	CASSLARAVDRPYEQYF
.	.	TRBV14	TRBJ2-7	CASSQFHRGSYEQYF
.	once	TRBV11-2	TRBJ1-1	CASSLGLLNTEAFF
.	.	TRBV19	TRBJ1-2	CASSGLQVLYGYTF
.	.	TRBV25-1	TRBJ1-2	CASSRTEGLVGYTF
.	.	TRBV18	TRBJ2-7	CASSRSSDYEQYF
.	few	TRBV7-2	TRBJ1-2	CASVPNYGYTF
.	.	TRBV18	TRBJ2-2	CASSPLPTGELFF
TRBD2	.	TRBV19	TRBJ2-1	CASSIRASGTYNEQFF
.	once	TRBV30	TRBJ2-5	CAWSATGLRGRETQYF
TRBD2	.	TRBV4-3	TRBJ2-4	CASSQEWGRASVTKNIQYF
TRBD2	.	TRBV6-5	TRBJ2-7	CASSYADGRVYEQYF
.	.	TRBV6-1	TRBJ1-5	CASSPGQPQHF
.	.	TRBV7-9	TRBJ2-5	CASSARRIETQYF
.	.	TRBV28	TRBJ1-5	CASNGGAYSNQPQHF
.	.	TRBV29-1	TRBJ2-2	CSADQVNTGELFF
.	.	TRBV5-1	TRBJ1-5	CASSLDSGPTRPQHF
TRBD1	.	TRBV10-3	TRBJ2-7	CAISEVLGQGNEQYF
.	.	TRBV7-9	TRBJ1-4	CASSTLTPTGVKLFF
.	few	TRBV7-9	TRBJ1-1	CASSPRTDVTTEAFF
.	.	TRBV7-8	TRBJ2-3	CASSLTGGSNTQYF
.	.	TRBV6-1	TRBJ2-5	CASSEAGELKKTQYF
TRBD2	.	TRBV6-5	TRBJ2-1	CASTRQGTSGSFWFF
.	.	TRBV21-1	TRBJ1-3	CASSIYSGNTIYF
TRBD2	.	TRBV27	TRBJ2-2	CASSPSGRANTGELFF
TRBD1	.	TRBV2	TRBJ2-7	CASSQRRQGSYEQYF
.	.	TRBV5-4	TRBJ2-7	CASSFNPLSYEQYF
.	.	TRBV5-4	TRBJ1-2	CASSVQPPGHGYTF
TRBD2	.	TRBV30	TRBJ2-5	CAWSTLRGGTQYF
.	few	TRBV21-1	TRBJ2-5	CAVDRDVEETQYF
TRBD1	.	TRBV4-1	TRBJ1-3	CASSQYRDRSNGNTIYF
TRBD2	.	TRBV11-2	TRBJ2-5	CASSLEAGDGQTQYF
TRBD1	.	TRBV7-9	TRBJ2-5	CASSPGQVLQETQYF
.	.	TRBV7-9	TRBJ1-2	CASSSPGTADYGYTF
.	.	TRBV7-9	TRBJ2-7	CASSFQGYEQYF
.	few	TRBV20-1	TRBJ2-7	CSAKRLDEQYF
TRBD1	.	TRBV6-5	TRBJ1-3	CASSRPQGAGNTIYF
.	.	TRBV25-1	TRBJ1-1	CASSEAGMRPAFF
.	.	TRBV18	TRBJ1-2	CASSQGSSNYGYTF